This T cell receptor (beta chain) was found in a study of shared clonotypes between healthy human individuals. Points from the study as a whole: Generation of non-shared clonotypes was less probable than generation of clonotypes shared by all four donors. Across a few donors, naive CD4 shared around 5%, naive CD8 around 3.5%, memory CD4 roughly 2.2%, memory CD8 0.4% to 0.5%. Although depth was large, rarefaction showed that sequencing of the sorted subsets was incomplete.

About this clone: Antigen: not known.

Method: immunoSEQ multiplex PCR; TCRdb's copy keeps in-frame clones and lacks some. The repertoire consists of a few million clones, with more than 90% occurring once and the leading ten covering roughly 0.13%. With V trimmed by 0 bases and J by 1 base, 3 bases remained unmatched. Per the germline V gene, CDR1 is SGHVS and CDR2 is FNYEAQ. This CDR3 contains 15 residues. This chain uses TRBV7-6 with TRBJ2-7; TRBD1 matches at 7 bases. Material: naive CD4+ T cells sorted from blood. Subset indicated: CD45RA+ positively selected. The origin of this receptor is a man between 18 and 35 years old in good health. CDR3 region: CASSLAPGGSYEQYF. The CDR3 nucleotides read TGTGCCAGCAGCTTAGCGCCAGGGGGTTCCTACGAGCAGTACTTC.